The 11 T cell receptor beta chains below were found in one sample sequenced in a study of blood T cell repertoires in COVID-19. Method: immunoSEQ multiplex PCR; TCRdb's copy keeps in-frame clones and lacks some. The repertoire holds about 280,000 clones, with around 80% as singletons. Sequencing was performed on PBMCs or T cells enriched from blood (not recorded which). These receptors originate from a man aged 35 to 55 who had been exposed to COVID-19.

This clone was observed many times. J is TRBJ2-5 and V is TRBV27; 8 bases map to TRBD1. V shed 2 bases and J 5 bases; nucleotides not matched to a gene: 7. The CDR3 is 15 residues long. In germline, CDR1 is MNHEY, CDR2 SMNVEV (reference sequence). This CDR3 is CASSLAPTGVETQYF. Here the CDR3 DNA reads TGTGCCAGCAGTTTAGCCCCGACAGGGGTCGAGACCCAGTACTTC.

The chain combines TRBV12-3 or TRBV12-4 with TRBJ2-1, with TRBD2 as a possible D gene (6 bases). The CDR3 is 12 amino acids. V lost 6 bases to trimming and J lost 4 bases, with 7 bases between them. The CDR3 spells CASRRGYNEQFF. The CDR3 region has the DNA TGTGCCAGCAGGCGGGGTTACAATGAGCAGTTCTTC.

The chain employs TRBV2 and TRBJ2-2; 14 bases align to TRBD2. Per germline, CDR1 SNHLY and CDR2 FYNNEI. CDR3 length: 18 residues. V shed 4 bases and J 8 bases; nucleotides not matched to a gene: 12. CDR3 DNA: TGTGCCAGCAGTGCCGGGACTAGCGGGAGTTCGTTCGTTGGGGAGCTGTTTTTT. Its translation: CASSAGTSGSSFVGELFF. The entire variable domain, with the rest obtained from reference TRBV2 and TRBJ2-2, is as follows: EPEVTQTPSHQVTQMGQEVILRCVPISNHLYFYWYRQILGQKVEFLVSFYNNEISEKSEIFDDQFSVERPDGSNFTLKIRSTKLEDSAMYFCASSAGTSGSSFVGELFFGEGSRLTVL.

The chain couples TRBV12-3 or TRBV12-4 to TRBJ1-2; D is undetermined. Trimming took 3 bases from V and 1 from J, leaving 6 bases between them. The CDR3 has 13 amino acids. CDR3 nucleotides: TGTGCCAGCAGTTTTCGGGGTAACTATGGCTACACCTTC. It specifies CASSFRGNYGYTF.

The rearrangement joins TRBV7-9 to TRBJ1-5; D ambiguous. V was pared by 5 bases and J by 2 bases, with 4 bases between. Germline V gene sequence: CDR1 SEHNR, CDR2 FQNEAQ (reference sequence). CDR3 length equals 12 residues. The CDR3 spells CASSEGNQPQHF. In DNA, the CDR3 is TGTGCCAGCAGCGAGGGCAATCAGCCCCAGCATTTT.

The rearrangement links TRBV6-2 or TRBV6-3 to TRBJ2-3; 7 bases are a match to TRBD1. Germline CDR1 MNHEY, CDR2 SVGEGT. This CDR3 spans 15 amino acids. The V and J ends lost 2 bases and 5 bases, in that order; junction bases with no gene match: 7. DNA for the CDR3: TGTGCCAGCAGTTACCGAGGGGGCGCCATAGATACGCAGTATTTT. Amino acids: CASSYRGGAIDTQYF.

The rearrangement uses TRBV27 and TRBJ2-3, with 10 bases identical to TRBD2. The germline V gene has CDR1 MNHEY and CDR2 SMNVEV (reference sequence). This CDR3 contains 18 residues. The trim removed 0 bases at V and 4 bases at J, leaving 10 bases unmatched. The CDR3 sequence is CASSLSVLAGVGSDTQYF. The CDR3 nucleotides are TGTGCCAGCAGTTTATCGGTGCTAGCGGGAGTCGGGTCAGATACGCAGTATTTT.

This clone was observed a single time. The chain carries TRBV7-8 and TRBJ2-1; 8 bases are shared with TRBD2. Germline values: CDR1 SGHVS, CDR2 FQNEAQ. This CDR3 spans 17 amino acids. Unmatched junction bases numbered 14, after V lost 1 base and J lost 9 bases. CDR3 DNA: TGTGCCAGCAGCTTAGGCTATAGCGGGAAAATCCCCGGTGAGCAGTTCTTC. Its translation: CASSLGYSGKIPGEQFF.

V gene TRBV7-9 combines with J gene TRBJ2-1; no reliable D call. The V end lost 7 bases, the J end lost 6 bases, and 13 bases lay between the germline ends. Germline lookup yields CDR1 SEHNR and CDR2 FQNEAQ (reference sequence). This CDR3 contains 13 residues. The CDR3 is CASKIAATNEQFF. The CDR3 DNA reads as TGTGCCAGCAAAATAGCCGCGACCAATGAGCAGTTCTTC.

In its sample, this clone was seen many times. The rearrangement joins TRBV27 to TRBJ1-5; no clear D. Trimming took off 3 bases at V and 7 bases at J, with 10 bases between the two ends. The CDR3 spans 13 residues. CDR1 and CDR2 from the germline V gene are MNHEY and SMNVEV (reference sequence). The CDR3 loop is CASSFRVEQPQHF. The CDR3 nucleotides are TGTGCCAGCAGTTTTCGGGTGGAGCAGCCCCAGCATTTT.

The CDR3: CASSVLAGGLGEQFF. CDR3 sequence (DNA): TGTGCCAGCAGCGTCCTAGCGGGAGGCCTAGGCGAGCAGTTCTTC. V gene TRBV9 combines with J gene TRBJ2-1, with 11 bases identical to TRBD2. The CDR3 is made up of 15 amino acids. Trimming took 2 bases from V and 10 from J; bases not matched to a gene: 8. Germline CDR1 reads SGDLS; CDR2 reads YYNGEE.